This note documents a single TCR beta chain sequence. The antigen it binds to is not known. No base quality information exists; no much larger clone differs at one position. Library preparation employed the immunoSEQ multiplex PCR assay. For the multiplex PCR, a mixture combining 60 forward primers for TCR Vbeta segments and 13 reverse primers for TCR Jbeta segments was used. The CDR3 region of rearranged TCR beta genes was amplified from genomic DNA with a multiplex PCR assay. Amplified TCR beta libraries were sequenced as 87-base-pair reads on the Illumina HiSeq System. Regarding the original processing steps: A later analysis counted tens of millions of unique TCR beta chains across the 650 to 800 repertoires, and about 10 million of these chains were shared by at least two donors. Raw reads were error-corrected and collapsed into unique sequences by a nearest-neighbor algorithm in which closely related sequences were merged to remove PCR and sequencing errors. Alignment of CDR3 sequences to IMGT reference sequences was used to assign V, D and J gene segments. For a sequence to be retained, a match of at least six nucleotides was required to both a V gene segment and a J gene segment. Rearrangements were classified as productive when the CDR3 lacked stop codons and remained in frame with V and J, and all other rearrangements were classified as non-productive. CDR3 was defined by IMGT convention, running from the second conserved V-encoded cysteine to the conserved J-encoded phenylalanine. The earlier analysis of some 540 of the donors excluded any sequence lacking an unambiguous match to a single V gene segment. An earlier analysis of approximately 590 of the donors called V segments functional above 56.7% productive rearrangements and segregating when the between-donor standard deviation exceeded 5%. A statistical classification framework was developed to diagnose cytomegalovirus status using the catalog of TCR beta chain sequences. A later analysis assigned V and J genes by comparing TCR nucleotide sequences with IMGT/GENE-DB human TR gene sequences. A later analysis assigned CDR3 sequences and most-parsimonious VDJ recombination scenarios with the TCRdist pipeline. A later analysis defined each TCR beta chain by its CDR3 amino acid sequence plus V-gene family, and excluded reads lacking a unique V-gene family. In a later analysis, approximately 590 highly shared, low-generation-probability nucleotide sequences were removed to address suspected cross-contamination and a sequencing artifact. A later analysis calculated a clonal expansion index for each public chain from normalized within-repertoire ranks of inferred template counts. A later analysis computed generation probabilities with a VDJ recombination model fitted to out-of-frame rearrangements, and checked the results against IGoR. In a later analysis, TCR-TCR, TCR-HLA and TCR-CMV co-occurrence was scored with hypergeometric tests, and a repertoire-size bias correction was applied to TCR pairs. A later analysis estimated false discovery rates by permuting HLA or CMV assignments 20 times. In a later analysis, co-occurring TCRs were grouped with DBSCAN, and TCRdist sequence similarity was added when clustering was performed within HLA-allele-positive subsets. Co-occurrence clustering excluded repertoires with fewer than 30,000 or more than 120,000 public chains, plus five with anomalous nucleotide sharing. TCRdb provides this immuneACCESS table in a form limited to in-frame rearrangements. Some clones are lacking; in checked studies, under half of them reflect an unresolved V gene, and why the rest are absent is not known. V and J calls and clone size follow that table, whereas D and trimming were derived from the DNA. In this sample the table shows some 150,000 clones, 75% to 80% of which occur a single time. The ten biggest clones cover approximately 6% of the sample.

In total, around 600 healthy bone marrow donors made up the cohort. Cohort members were all nominally healthy when sampled, although unrecorded immune exposures were likely present. The donor was CMV seropositive and was included in the group of approximately 300 seropositive cohort members. Every donor gave a peripheral blood sample, and the peripheral blood mononuclear cells from that sample were used for TCR beta sequencing. Genomic DNA extraction from the blood cell samples was performed with the Qiagen DNeasy Blood Extraction Kit. This sample was included in a study of cytomegalovirus exposure and HLA in healthy donors (dated 2017 in TCRdb). General notes on the study: An earlier analysis of under 600 of the donors reported about 250 Gb of sequence data and 120 million or so unique TCR beta sequences from some 180 million T cells. An early release that covered 500 to 800 HLA-typed donors contained 250 to 350 gigabases of sequencing data and around 80 million unique TCR sequences. The genetic ancestry cluster associated with self-reported Caucasian donors included around four fifths of the roughly 380 genotyped donors. The aim of the study was to test whether cataloging public T cell receptors could identify signatures of past pathogen exposure. The T cell repertoires of several hundred subjects were profiled by immunosequencing and related to cytomegalovirus serostatus. In addition to the first cohort of 666 subjects, a separate validation cohort of around 110 different subjects was used. To predict cytomegalovirus infection status, the study combined high-throughput TCR immunosequencing, statistical association of individual TCRs with disease status, and machine learning. To study patterns of TCR occurrence, a later analysis re-analyzed previously published TCR beta repertoires from 500 to 850 donors and added high-resolution HLA genotyping. Rather than using new phenotypic data, the later analysis identified candidate immune exposures from TCR beta sequences and from how often those sequences occurred across donors. To decide whether each TCR beta V gene segment behaved as functional or pseudogenic, an earlier analysis of some 600 of the donors relied on high-throughput TCR beta sequencing. Donor age, sex, ethnicity and CMV serostatus were compiled alongside the repertoire data. In a later genetic analysis, genome-wide SNP genotypes for about 55% of the roughly 700 donors were used, and that subset was treated as a discovery cohort. Every repertoire in the discovery cohort had been generated on one and the same sequencing platform. Both class I and class II loci were covered by HLA typing, at four-digit resolution. Typing coverage varied by locus: about 620-630 donors for A, B, C, DRB1 and DQB1; some 520 for DQA1; 606 for DPA1; approximately 470 for DPB1. Roughly five DR-DQ haplotypes were treated as single units for association and clustering because of strong linkage in the cohort. On average, roughly 200,000 unique TCR beta nucleotide sequences were sequenced per donor among roughly 430 genotyped donors of the cohort, with about 17% of those sequences being non-productive. The paper's findings and limits, for the study overall: Roughly uniform sequencing depth across donors was assumed in presence/absence analyses, although this assumption may not hold. According to a later analysis, TCR association rates differed among HLA loci, with DRB1 alleles showing the most associated TCRs and HLA-C alleles showing the fewest. A further reported finding was that TCR beta sequences accurately predicted the HLA-A and HLA-B alleles for most subjects in the first cohort. Around 16 rarely observed V segments, including chromosome 9 orphons, were excluded from the earlier analysis of just under 600 of the donors because counts were too low. According to the authors, the approach could potentially be generalized to other disease states and immunological phenotypes. A few of the identified cytomegalovirus-associated TCR beta chains were confirmed in vitro to be specific for cytomegalovirus antigens. In the study, some 160 TCR beta chains were listed as associated with cytomegalovirus. Most CMV-associated TCR beta chains appeared to be HLA-restricted in a later analysis, and the HLA associations seemed to be driven largely by CMV exposure. The sequencing pipeline was judged likely to have produced a cluster of highly shared sequence variants as a technical artifact. Some IMGT-functional V segments, including TRBV6-2 and TRBV6-3, could not be distinguished by the 87-base-pair reads and were therefore excluded. A later analysis reported that several top co-occurrence clusters appeared linked to parvovirus B19, influenza, CMV and Epstein-Barr virus. A later genetic analysis associated a missense DCLRE1C variant with V-gene and J-gene trimming of TCR beta chains, and an independent cohort replicated the association. In a later analysis, more than 15,000 TCR beta sequences were associated with specific HLA alleles at a false discovery rate of 0.05. Assigning TCR associations to individual alleles was difficult when HLA alleles, especially DR and DQ, strongly co-occurred. The classifier was reported to diagnose cytomegalovirus status with high specificity and sensitivity in both the original cohort and the validation cohort. Across donors, most TCR sequences were observed very rarely, whereas some public TCRs were present in many individuals. Because HLA typing was unavailable for some donors at each locus, only the typed subset was used in association tests. In this cohort, only TCR beta chains were sequenced, and detectable features were limited by the absence of alpha or paired-chain data. A later genetic analysis reported fewer N-insertions in productive TCRs among donors in an Asian-associated ancestry cluster than the approximately 670-donor mean. Correlated functional status among segregating V segments might be attributable to linkage disequilibrium, but an unknown experimental factor could not be ruled out. In an earlier analysis of some 500 of the donors, most TCR beta V segments were observed in productive rearrangements about 87% or about 30% of the time, broadly matching IMGT annotations. The only immune exposure information available for the cohort was CMV serostatus. A later analysis found that HLA-associated TCR beta chains were more clonally expanded and had lower generation probabilities than equally common non-associated chains.

Taken from the germline V gene, the CDR1 and CDR2 loops are SGDLS and YYNGEE. V trim: 3 bases; J trim: 5 bases; unmatched bases: 9. CDR3 length: 16 amino acids, cysteine to phenylalanine. CDR3 DNA is the only sequence kept; it has 48 bases, read in frame from the first base. The chain links TRBV9 with TRBJ2-2, and 8 junctional nucleotides match TRBD1. The origin of this receptor is a man in his forties or fifties in good health and CMV-seropositive. The sample consisted of PBMCs. In nucleotide form, the sequence is TGTGCCAGCAGCGAGCGGCCAGGGGGCAGAACCGGGGAGCTGTTTTTT. Translation gives CASSERPGGRTGELFF.